Sequencing of this TCR beta chain was carried out in a study of T cell responses to AZD1222 COVID-19 vaccine. As concerns this clone: The antigen is undetermined.

The table came from immunoSEQ multiplex PCR; TCRdb's copy has only in-frame clones and leaves some out. The top ten hold roughly 3.1% of the sample, which has some 150,000 clones, 90% seen once. The CDR3 length is 14 residues. Trimming removed 7 bases from V and 4 bases from J, with 16 bases in between. CDR1 and CDR2 from the germline V gene are MNHEY and SVGAGI. Notes on the study in general: The study identified only a handful of AZD1222 recipients as seropositive at baseline. Repertoire samples came only from after the peak T cell response. Targeting of unmutated variant regions was reportedly seen in nearly half of spike-specific TCRs. Among the donors, most were white British and more were female, and clonal diversity was possibly underestimated.

This TCR was recovered from an adult in good health. The material was peripheral blood, obtained on day 0 of AZD1222 vaccination. The chain has TRBV6-5 and TRBJ1-2; perhaps TRBD1 as D (5 bases). CDR3 amino acids: CASKDTVEFYGYTF. CDR3 nucleotides: TGTGCCAGCAAGGACACGGTAGAATTCTATGGCTACACCTTC.